A single sample gave rise to the 11 T cell receptor beta chains below, sequenced in a study of T-cell memory formation after mild COVID-19. TCRdb re-analysed the 5' RACE reads in MiXCR, keeping a single row per CDR3 protein. The sample includes approximately 260,000 distinct CDR3 sequences, about a sixth of them seen just once. Specimen: PBMCs or a T cell subset sorted from them (not recorded which). These receptors came from a man aged 18 to 29 who had mild COVID-19 (a few samples of this study predate the infection). Cell type and time point are not known.

A few counts support this clonotype. The chain links TRBV18 to TRBJ1-2; TRBD1 might be the D (6 bases). V lost 6 bases and J lost 4, with 12 bases in between. Germline-derived CDR1 and CDR2 are KGHSH and LQKENI. The CDR3 length is 13 residues. CDR3 DNA: TGTGCCAGCTCCCCCGGACAGCTCTATGGCTACACCTTC. Translated: CASSPGQLYGYTF.

This clonotype came up a few times. The V gene is TRBV5-1, the J gene TRBJ1-1, with a weak D call TRBD1 (6 bases). Germline loops: CDR1 SGHRS, CDR2 YFSETQ. V shed 2 bases and J shed 4 bases, with 12 bases lying between them. The CDR3 sequence is 14 residues long. CDR3 bases: TGCGCCAGCAGCTTACAGGGAGGGGCCACTGAAGCTTTCTTT. It codes for CASSLQGGATEAFF.

This clonotype was seen ten or more times. The gene calls are TRBV21-1 and TRBJ1-4; the table names TRBD1, a call not compared with the DNA. TRBV21-1 is classified as a pseudogene. CDR3 length equals 14 residues. CDR3 DNA sequence: TGTGCCAGCACCCGGACGGGCTTTAATGAAAAACTGTTTTTT. The encoded protein is CASTRTGFNEKLFF.

The rearrangement links TRBV11-2 to TRBJ2-1; 13 bases agree with TRBD2. J lost 6 bases, V lost 1 base, and 3 bases had no gene match. CDR1 is SGHAT, CDR2 FQNNGV, per germline. CDR3 length equals 16 residues. The CDR3 sequence: CASSLVGLAGANEQFF. CDR3 bases: TGTGCCAGCAGCTTAGTCGGACTAGCGGGGGCCAATGAGCAGTTCTTC.

The chain couples TRBV4-1 to TRBJ1-5; the D is unclear. This CDR3 has 17 residues. Germline CDR1 reads MGHRA; CDR2 reads YSYEKL. Trimming took off 0 bases at V and 3 bases at J, with 15 bases between the two ends. DNA for the CDR3: TGCGCCAGCAGCCAAGAAGGCCCAGGAACCCACAATCAGCCCCAGCATTTT. Its protein product is CASSQEGPGTHNQPQHF.

The chain uses TRBV18 and TRBJ2-2; 9 bases agree with TRBD1. This CDR3 has 15 residues. The V segment lost 3 bases and the J segment 11 bases; nucleotides outside the gene matches: 10. In germline, CDR1 is KGHSH, CDR2 LQKENI. This CDR3 is CASSPPSRDRAELFF. The CDR3 nucleotides are TGTGCCAGCTCACCGCCCTCCCGGGACAGGGCTGAGCTGTTTTTT. The variable domain in full, with the rest retrieved from reference TRBV18 and TRBJ2-2, is NAGVMQNPRHLVRRRGQEARLRCSPMKGHSHVYWYRQLPEEGLKFMVYLQKENIIDESGMPKERFSAEFPKEGPSILRIQQVVRGDSAAYFCASSPPSRDRAELFFGEGSRLTVL.

This clonotype was seen more than once but under ten times. This chain uses TRBV4-2 with TRBJ2-5; possible D gene TRBD2, 6 bases. Trimming removed 1 base at V and 2 bases at J, with 14 bases between. The germline V gene encodes CDR1 LGHNA and CDR2 YNFKEQ. The length of the CDR3 is 16 residues. For the CDR3, the DNA is TGTGCCAGCAGCCAAGTTCTAGCGAGCCGACAAGAGACCCAGTACTTC. It is translated as CASSQVLASRQETQYF.

This clonotype was observed a few times. The chain has TRBV27 and TRBJ2-1, with D unresolved. CDR1 is MNHEY, CDR2 SMNVEV, per germline (reference sequence). The CDR3 consists of 15 residues. The V end was cut by 6 bases, the J end by 9 bases, with 21 bases between. CDR3 protein: CASRRGASDGGEQFF. Here the CDR3 DNA reads TGTGCCAGCAGGAGAGGAGCTTCCGATGGCGGTGAGCAGTTCTTC.

The chain has TRBV7-6 and TRBJ2-7, with D tentatively TRBD2 (7 bases). Trimming left V 6 bases short and J 4 bases short, with 19 bases between. Germline CDR1 reads SGHVS; CDR2 reads FNYEAQ. The CDR3 sequence is 15 residues long. The DNA for the CDR3 is TGTGCCAGCAGTCCCCGGGGGGCCAGGTTTTACGAGCAGTACTTC. Amino acids: CASSPRGARFYEQYF.

The chain combines TRBV24-1 with TRBJ2-3; tentative D call: TRBD2 (7 bases). This CDR3 spans 16 amino acids. Trimming pared 4 bases from V and 4 bases from J, leaving 17 bases between. CDR1 KGHDR and CDR2 SFDVKD come from the germline V gene. CDR3 coding DNA: TGTGCCACCAGTGAGGCCCAGGGGAGGGACCCAGATACGCAGTATTTT. This sequence encodes CATSEAQGRDPDTQYF.

This clonotype was observed a few times. V is TRBV7-2 and J is TRBJ2-1; 7 nucleotides line up with TRBD1. Germline V gene sequence: CDR1 SGHTA, CDR2 FQGNSA. V lost 5 bases, J lost 7 bases, and 14 bases stayed unmatched. This CDR3 comprises 16 residues. CDR3: CASSGRTGITKNEQFF. The CDR3, as DNA: TGTGCCAGCAGCGGACGGACAGGAATAACGAAGAATGAGCAGTTCTTC. The full variable domain, completed using reference TRBV7-2 and TRBJ2-1, is GAGVSQSPSNKVTEKGKDVELRCDPISGHTALYWYRQSLGQGLEFLIYFQGNSAPDKSGLPSDRFSAERTGGSVSTLTIQRTQQEDSAVYLCASSGRTGITKNEQFFGPGTRLTVL.